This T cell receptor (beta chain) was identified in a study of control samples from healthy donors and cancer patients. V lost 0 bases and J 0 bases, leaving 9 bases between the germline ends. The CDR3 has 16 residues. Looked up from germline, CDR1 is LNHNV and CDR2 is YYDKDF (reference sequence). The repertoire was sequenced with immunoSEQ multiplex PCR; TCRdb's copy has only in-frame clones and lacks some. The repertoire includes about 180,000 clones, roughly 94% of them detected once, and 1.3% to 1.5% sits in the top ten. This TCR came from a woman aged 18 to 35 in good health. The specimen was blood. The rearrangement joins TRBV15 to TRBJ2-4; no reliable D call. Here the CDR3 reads CATSRDDRLAKNIQYF. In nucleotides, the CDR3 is TGTGCCACCAGCAGAGATGACCGCTTAGCCAAAAACATTCAGTACTTC.